The subject of this entry is one T cell receptor (beta chain). The data derive from a study of regulatory T cells in long-lasting Graves disease. Time point here: newly diagnosed GD, antithyroid drugs for less than 3 months. Following extraction of RNA from PBMCs, that RNA was used to make the TCR library. CDR1 is SGHRS, CDR2 YFSETQ, per germline. There are 15 residues in the CDR3. Trimming took 3 bases from V and 0 from J, leaving 11 bases between them. Relying on iRepertoire HTBI primers and Arm-PCR of CDR3 regions, the team built TCR beta libraries. TCRdb re-called the multiplex PCR reads with MiXCR, one entry per CDR3 protein. Among roughly 530,000 distinct CDR3 sequences listed, roughly 16% were seen once. These data were also reused for a study on T cells in Graves' hyperthyroidism and ophthalmopathy.

The clonotype was recovered from a woman aged 35-65 years with Graves disease. Sequences were derived from peripheral blood mononuclear cells (PBMCs), sampled at new diagnosis, from a patient treated with antithyroid drugs. The J gene is TRBJ2-3, the V gene TRBV5-1; unclear D gene. CDR3 DNA: TGCGCCAGCAGCTCCGATCCGACTAGCACAGATACGCAGTATTTT. Protein product: CASSSDPTSTDTQYF.